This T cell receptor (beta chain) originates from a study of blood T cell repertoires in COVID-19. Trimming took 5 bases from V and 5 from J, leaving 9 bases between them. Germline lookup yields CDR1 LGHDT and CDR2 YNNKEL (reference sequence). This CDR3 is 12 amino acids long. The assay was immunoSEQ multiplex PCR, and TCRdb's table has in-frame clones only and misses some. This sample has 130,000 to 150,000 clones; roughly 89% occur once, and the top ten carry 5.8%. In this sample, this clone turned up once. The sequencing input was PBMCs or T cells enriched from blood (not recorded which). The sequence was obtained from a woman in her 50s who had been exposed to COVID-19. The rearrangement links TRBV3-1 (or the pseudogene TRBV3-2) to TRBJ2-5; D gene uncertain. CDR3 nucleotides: TGTGCCAGCAGCTTACTAATGGAGACCCAGTACTTC. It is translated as CASSLLMETQYF.